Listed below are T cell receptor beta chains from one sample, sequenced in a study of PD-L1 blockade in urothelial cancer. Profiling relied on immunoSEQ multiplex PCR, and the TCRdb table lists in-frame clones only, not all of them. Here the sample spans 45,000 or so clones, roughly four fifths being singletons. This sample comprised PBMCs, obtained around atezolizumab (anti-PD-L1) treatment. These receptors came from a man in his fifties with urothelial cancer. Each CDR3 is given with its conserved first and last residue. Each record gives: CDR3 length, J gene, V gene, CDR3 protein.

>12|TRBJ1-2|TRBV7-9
CASSLSYYGYTF
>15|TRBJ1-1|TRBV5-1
CASNSGQGRSTEAFF
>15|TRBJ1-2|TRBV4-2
CASSQGQTGIYGYTF
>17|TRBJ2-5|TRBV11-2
CASSLDTRRRLQETQYF
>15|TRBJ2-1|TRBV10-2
CASSAGTRGSSEQFF
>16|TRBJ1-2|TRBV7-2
CASSLLGTGVPYGYTF
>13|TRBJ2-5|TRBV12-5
CASGRSGVETQYF
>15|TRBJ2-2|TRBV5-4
CASSLVGRITGELFF
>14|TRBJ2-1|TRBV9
CASSPEPSGDEQFF
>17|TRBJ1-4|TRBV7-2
CASSYRSSGISNEKLFF
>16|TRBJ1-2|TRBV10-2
CASTDTGTGGRWGYTF
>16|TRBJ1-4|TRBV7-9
CASSKDQTGPLEKLFF
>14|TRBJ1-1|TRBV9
CASSDHGWNTEAFF
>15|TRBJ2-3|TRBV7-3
CASSVSGTSTDTQYF